These T cell receptor beta chains were read from a single sample in a study of cytomegalovirus exposure and HLA in healthy donors. Data came from immunoSEQ multiplex PCR; TCRdb stores just in-frame clones and leaves some out. The sample comprises roughly 20,000 clones, 84% of which are singletons, and roughly a fifth rests with the top ten. Sequencing used PBMCs. The receptors were gathered from a human donor in good health. CDR3s include the opening cysteine and the closing phenylalanine or tryptophan. The order of the fields is CDR3 length, D gene, V gene, J gene, CDR3 protein, CDR3 DNA. The D gene is left open where the match is weak.

length: 12; D: TRBD1; V: TRBV12-5; J: TRBJ2-7; CDR3: CASAGQTYEQYF; DNA: TGTGCTAGTGCGGGACAGACCTACGAGCAGTACTTC
length: 15; D: -; V: TRBV11-2; J: TRBJ2-5; CDR3: CASSSSVLFQETQYF; DNA: TGTGCCAGCAGTTCTAGCGTATTGTTTCAAGAGACCCAGTACTTC
length: 15; D: TRBD2; V: TRBV5-4; J: TRBJ2-7; CDR3: CASSLGASGTYEQYF; DNA: TGTGCCAGCAGCTTGGGGGCTAGCGGGACCTACGAGCAGTACTTC
length: 13; D: -; V: TRBV19; J: TRBJ1-1; CDR3: CASSISRNTEAFF; DNA: TGTGCCAGTAGTATTTCGAGGAACACTGAAGCTTTCTTT
length: 15; D: TRBD1; V: TRBV9; J: TRBJ1-2; CDR3: CASSVGQGGNYGYTF; DNA: TGTGCCAGCAGCGTCGGACAGGGAGGCAACTATGGCTACACCTTC
length: 15; D: -; V: TRBV5-1; J: TRBJ2-1; CDR3: CASSRLGGGDNEQFF; DNA: TGCGCCAGCAGCAGGTTAGGGGGGGGAGACAATGAGCAGTTCTTC
length: 13; D: -; V: TRBV2; J: TRBJ2-5; CDR3: CASSLNGIKTQYF; DNA: TGTGCCAGCAGCCTGAACGGGATTAAGACCCAGTACTTC
length: 15; D: -; V: TRBV6-4; J: TRBJ2-1; CDR3: CASTYPGNSGNEQFF; DNA: TGTGCCAGCACTTACCCCGGGAATAGCGGCAATGAGCAGTTCTTC
length: 12; D: -; V: TRBV30; J: TRBJ1-4; CDR3: CAWSSALEKLFF; DNA: TGTGCCTGGAGCAGCGCTCTTGAAAAACTGTTTTTT
length: 14; D: -; V: TRBV5-1; J: TRBJ2-7; CDR3: CASSLDLQVGEQYF; DNA: TGCGCCAGCAGCTTGGACTTACAGGTTGGCGAGCAGTACTTC
length: 14; D: TRBD2; V: TRBV29-1; J: TRBJ2-1; CDR3: CSVMTSGSLEEQFF; DNA: TGCAGCGTTATGACTAGCGGGAGTTTGGAGGAGCAGTTCTTC
length: 14; D: -; V: TRBV23-1; J: TRBJ2-3; CDR3: CAAWARQGTDTQYF; DNA: TGCGCCGCCTGGGCGCGACAGGGCACAGATACGCAGTATTTT
length: 15; D: -; V: TRBV18; J: TRBJ2-1; CDR3: CASSATLGSYNEQFF; DNA: TGTGCCAGCTCTGCGACTTTGGGCTCCTACAATGAGCAGTTCTTC